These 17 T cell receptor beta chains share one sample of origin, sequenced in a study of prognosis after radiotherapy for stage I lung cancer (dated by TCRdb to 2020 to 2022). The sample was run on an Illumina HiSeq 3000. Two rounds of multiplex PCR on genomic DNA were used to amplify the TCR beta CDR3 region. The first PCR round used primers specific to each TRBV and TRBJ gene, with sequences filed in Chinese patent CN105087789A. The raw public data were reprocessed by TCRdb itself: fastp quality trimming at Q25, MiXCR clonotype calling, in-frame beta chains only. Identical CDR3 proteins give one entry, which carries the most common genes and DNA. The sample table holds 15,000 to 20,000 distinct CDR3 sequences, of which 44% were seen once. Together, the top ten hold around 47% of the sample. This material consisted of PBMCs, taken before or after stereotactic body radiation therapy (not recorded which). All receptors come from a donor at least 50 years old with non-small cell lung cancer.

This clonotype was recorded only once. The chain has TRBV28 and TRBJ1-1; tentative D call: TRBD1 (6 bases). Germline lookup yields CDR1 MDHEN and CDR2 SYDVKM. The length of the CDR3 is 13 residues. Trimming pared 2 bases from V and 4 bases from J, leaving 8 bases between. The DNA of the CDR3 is TGTGCCAGCAGTTTACGACAGGTCACTGAAGCTTTCTTT. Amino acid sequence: CASSLRQVTEAFF.

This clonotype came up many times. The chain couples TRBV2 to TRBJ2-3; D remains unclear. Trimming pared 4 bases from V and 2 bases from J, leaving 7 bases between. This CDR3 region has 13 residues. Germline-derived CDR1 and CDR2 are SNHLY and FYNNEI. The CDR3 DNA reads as TGTGCCAGCAGTGCAGCGAACACAGATACGCAGTATTTT. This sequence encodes CASSAANTDTQYF.

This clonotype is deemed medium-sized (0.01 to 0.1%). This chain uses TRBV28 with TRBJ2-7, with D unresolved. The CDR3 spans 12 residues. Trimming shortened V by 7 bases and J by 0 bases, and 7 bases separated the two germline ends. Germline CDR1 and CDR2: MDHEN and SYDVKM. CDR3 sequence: CASTQSSYEQYF. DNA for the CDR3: TGTGCCAGCACCCAGAGCTCCTACGAGCAGTACTTC.

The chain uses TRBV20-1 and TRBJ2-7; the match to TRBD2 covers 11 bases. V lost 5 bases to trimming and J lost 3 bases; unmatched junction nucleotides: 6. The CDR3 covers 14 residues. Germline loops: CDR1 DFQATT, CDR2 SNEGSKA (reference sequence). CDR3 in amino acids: CSAAYGTSGYEQYF. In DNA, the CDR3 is TGCAGTGCTGCCTATGGGACTAGCGGCTACGAGCAGTACTTC.

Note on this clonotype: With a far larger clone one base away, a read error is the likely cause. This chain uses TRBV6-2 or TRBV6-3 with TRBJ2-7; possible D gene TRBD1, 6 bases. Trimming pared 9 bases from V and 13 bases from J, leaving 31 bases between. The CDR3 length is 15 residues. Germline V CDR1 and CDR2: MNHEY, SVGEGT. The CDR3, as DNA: TGTGCCAGAAGTGACTCAGGTGGACAGCCCCCCAACCAATACTTC. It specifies CARSDSGGQPPNQYF.

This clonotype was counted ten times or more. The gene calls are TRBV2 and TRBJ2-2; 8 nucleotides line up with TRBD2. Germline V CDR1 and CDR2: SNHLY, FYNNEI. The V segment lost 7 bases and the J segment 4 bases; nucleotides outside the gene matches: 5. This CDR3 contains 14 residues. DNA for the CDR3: TGTGCCAGCATCTCGGGAGGGATCACCGGGGAGCTGTTTTTT. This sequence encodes CASISGGITGELFF.

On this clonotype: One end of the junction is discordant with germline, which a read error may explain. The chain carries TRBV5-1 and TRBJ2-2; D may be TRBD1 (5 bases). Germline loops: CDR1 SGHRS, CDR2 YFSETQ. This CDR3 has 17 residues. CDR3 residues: CASSLANFPGFTVELFF. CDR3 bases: TGCGCCAGCAGCTTGGCGAATTTCCCAGGGTTTACCGTGGAGCTGTTTTTT.

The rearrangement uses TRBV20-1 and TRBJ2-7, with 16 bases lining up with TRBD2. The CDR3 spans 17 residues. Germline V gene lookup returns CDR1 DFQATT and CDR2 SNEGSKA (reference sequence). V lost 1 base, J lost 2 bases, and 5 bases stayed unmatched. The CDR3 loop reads CSARVGTSGGDTYEQYF. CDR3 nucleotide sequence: TGCAGTGCTAGAGTAGGGACTAGCGGGGGGGATACCTACGAGCAGTACTTC.

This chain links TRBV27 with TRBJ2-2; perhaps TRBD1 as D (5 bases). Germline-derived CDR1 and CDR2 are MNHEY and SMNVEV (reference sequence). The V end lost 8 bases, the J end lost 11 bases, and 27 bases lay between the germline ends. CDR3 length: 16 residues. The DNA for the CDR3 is TGTGCCAGCCTCCTGGGTTGGGGCACGAACACCGTTGAGCTGTTTTTT. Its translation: CASLLGWGTNTVELFF.

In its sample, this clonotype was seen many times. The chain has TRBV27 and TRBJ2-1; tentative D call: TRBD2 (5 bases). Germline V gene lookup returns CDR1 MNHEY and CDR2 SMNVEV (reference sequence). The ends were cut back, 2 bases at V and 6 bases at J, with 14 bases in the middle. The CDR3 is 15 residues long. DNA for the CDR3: TGTGCCAGCAGTTTAAAGAGGGCCGAGAGCAATGAGCAGTTCTTC. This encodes CASSLKRAESNEQFF.

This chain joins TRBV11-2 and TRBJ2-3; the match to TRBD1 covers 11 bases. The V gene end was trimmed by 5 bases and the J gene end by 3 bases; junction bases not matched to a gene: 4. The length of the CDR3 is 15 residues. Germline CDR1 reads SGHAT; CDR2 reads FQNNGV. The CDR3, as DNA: TGTGCCAGCAGCCTGGACAGGGGGCGGACAGATACGCAGTATTTT. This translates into CASSLDRGRTDTQYF.

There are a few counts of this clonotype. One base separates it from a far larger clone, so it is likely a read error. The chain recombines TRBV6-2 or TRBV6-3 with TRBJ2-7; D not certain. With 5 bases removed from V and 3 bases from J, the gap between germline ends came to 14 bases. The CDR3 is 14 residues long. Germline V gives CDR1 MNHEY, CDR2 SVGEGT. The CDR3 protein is CASSEEQDGYEQYF. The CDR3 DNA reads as TGTGCCAGCAGTGAAGAGCAGGACGGCTACGAGCAGTACTTC.

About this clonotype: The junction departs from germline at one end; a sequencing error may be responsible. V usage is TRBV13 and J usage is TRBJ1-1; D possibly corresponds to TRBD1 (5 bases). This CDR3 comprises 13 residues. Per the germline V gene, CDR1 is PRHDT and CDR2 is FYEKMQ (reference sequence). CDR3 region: CASSLTFGTEASF. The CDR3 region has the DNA TGTGCCAGCAGCCTCACGTTTGGGACTGAAGCTTCCTTT.

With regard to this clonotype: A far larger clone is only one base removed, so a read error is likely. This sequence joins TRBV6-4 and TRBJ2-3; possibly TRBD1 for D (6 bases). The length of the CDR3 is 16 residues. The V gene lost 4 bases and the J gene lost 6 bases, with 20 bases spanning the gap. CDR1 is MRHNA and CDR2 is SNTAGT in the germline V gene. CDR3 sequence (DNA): TGTGCCAGCAGTGTGGGGCGGACAGCACGATGGGATACGCAGTATTTT. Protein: CASSVGRTARWDTQYF.

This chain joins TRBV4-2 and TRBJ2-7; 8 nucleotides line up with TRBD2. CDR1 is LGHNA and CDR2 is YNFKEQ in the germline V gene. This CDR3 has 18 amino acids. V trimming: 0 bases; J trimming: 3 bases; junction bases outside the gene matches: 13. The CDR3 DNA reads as TGTGCCAGCAGCCAAGAAGATGTGGTGGTAGCGGGAAACTACGAGCAGTACTTC. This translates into CASSQEDVVVAGNYEQYF.

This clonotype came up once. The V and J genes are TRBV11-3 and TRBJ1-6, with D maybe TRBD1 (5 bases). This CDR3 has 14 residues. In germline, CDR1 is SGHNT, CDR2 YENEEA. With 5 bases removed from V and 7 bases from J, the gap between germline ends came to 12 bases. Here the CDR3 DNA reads TGTGCCAGCAGCGCGAGGTCAGGGAATTCACCCCTCCACTTT. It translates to CASSARSGNSPLHF.

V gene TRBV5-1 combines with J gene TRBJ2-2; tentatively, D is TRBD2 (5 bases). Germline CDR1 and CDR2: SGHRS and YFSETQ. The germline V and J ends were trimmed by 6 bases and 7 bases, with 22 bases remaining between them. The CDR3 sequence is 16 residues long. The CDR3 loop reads CASIFGIGGLNGELFF. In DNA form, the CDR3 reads TGCGCCAGCATCTTCGGGATAGGCGGGTTGAACGGGGAGCTGTTTTTT.